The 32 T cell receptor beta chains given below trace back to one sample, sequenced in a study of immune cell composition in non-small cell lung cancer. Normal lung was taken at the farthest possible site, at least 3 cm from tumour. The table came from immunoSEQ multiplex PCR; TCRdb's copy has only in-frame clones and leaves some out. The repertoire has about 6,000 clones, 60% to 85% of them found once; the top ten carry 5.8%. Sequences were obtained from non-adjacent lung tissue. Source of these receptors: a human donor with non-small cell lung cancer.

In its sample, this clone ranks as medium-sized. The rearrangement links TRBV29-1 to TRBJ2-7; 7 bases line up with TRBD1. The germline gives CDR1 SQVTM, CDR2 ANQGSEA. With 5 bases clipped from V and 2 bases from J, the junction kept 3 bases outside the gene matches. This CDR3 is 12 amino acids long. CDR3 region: CSVLQGTYEQYF. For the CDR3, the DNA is TGCAGCGTTCTACAGGGGACCTACGAGCAGTACTTC.

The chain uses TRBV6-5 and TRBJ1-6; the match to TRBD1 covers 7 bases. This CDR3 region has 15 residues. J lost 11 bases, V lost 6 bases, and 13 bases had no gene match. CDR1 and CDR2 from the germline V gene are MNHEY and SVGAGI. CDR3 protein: CASSRGGTAKAPLHF. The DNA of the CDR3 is TGTGCCAGCAGCCGTGGGGGGACAGCGAAGGCACCCCTCCACTTT.

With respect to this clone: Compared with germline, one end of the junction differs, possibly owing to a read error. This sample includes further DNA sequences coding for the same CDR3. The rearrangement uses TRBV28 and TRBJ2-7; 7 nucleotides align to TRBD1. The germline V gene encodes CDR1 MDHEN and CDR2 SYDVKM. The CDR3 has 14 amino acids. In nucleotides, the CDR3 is TGTGCCAGTAGTTGGGGCAGGGGGTCCTACGAGCAGTACTTC. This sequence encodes CASSWGRGSYEQYF.

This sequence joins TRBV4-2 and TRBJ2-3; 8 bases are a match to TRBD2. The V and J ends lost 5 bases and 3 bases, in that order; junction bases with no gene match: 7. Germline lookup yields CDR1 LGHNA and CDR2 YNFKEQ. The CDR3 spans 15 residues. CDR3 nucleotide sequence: TGTGCCAGCAGCGGGCGGGGGGCCGGGACAGATACGCAGTATTTT. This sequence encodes CASSGRGAGTDTQYF.

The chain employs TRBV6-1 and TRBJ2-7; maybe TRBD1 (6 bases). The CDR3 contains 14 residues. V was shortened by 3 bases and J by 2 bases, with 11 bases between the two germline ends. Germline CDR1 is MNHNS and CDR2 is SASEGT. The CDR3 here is CASSEGDTAYEQYF. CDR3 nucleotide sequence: TGTGCCAGCAGTGAGGGGGACACTGCCTACGAGCAGTACTTC.

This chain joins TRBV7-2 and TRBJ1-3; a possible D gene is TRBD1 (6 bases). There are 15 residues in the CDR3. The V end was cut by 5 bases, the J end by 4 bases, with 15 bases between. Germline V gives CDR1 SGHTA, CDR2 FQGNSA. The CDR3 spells CASSALGRGGNTIYF. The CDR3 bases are TGTGCCAGCAGCGCCCTCGGCAGGGGCGGAAACACCATATATTTT.

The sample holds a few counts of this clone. In DNA form, the CDR3 reads TGCGCCAGCAGCCAAGAGGGGCCCGCTTATAATTCACCCCTCCACTTT. It specifies CASSQEGPAYNSPLHF. This chain connects TRBV4-1 to TRBJ1-6; D perhaps matches TRBD1 (5 bases). This CDR3 contains 16 residues. Germline lookup yields CDR1 MGHRA and CDR2 YSYEKL. V gave up 0 bases and J gave up 4 bases, with 10 bases separating them.

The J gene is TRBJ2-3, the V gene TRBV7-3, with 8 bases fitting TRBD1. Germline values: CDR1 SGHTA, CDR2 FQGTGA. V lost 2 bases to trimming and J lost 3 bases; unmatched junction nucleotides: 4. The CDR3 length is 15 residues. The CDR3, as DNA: TGTGCCAGCAGCTTAGGACAGGGCGGGACAGATACGCAGTATTTT. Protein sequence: CASSLGQGGTDTQYF.

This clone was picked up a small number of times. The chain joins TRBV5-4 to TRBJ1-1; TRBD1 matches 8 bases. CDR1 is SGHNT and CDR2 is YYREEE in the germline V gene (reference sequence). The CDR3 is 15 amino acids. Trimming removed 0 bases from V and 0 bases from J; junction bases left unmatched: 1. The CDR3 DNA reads TGTGCCAGCAGCTTGGCGACAGGGGTGAACACTGAAGCTTTCTTT. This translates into CASSLATGVNTEAFF.

Here the CDR3 DNA reads TGTGCCAGCAGCTTAGGGGCGTACGAGCAGTACTTC. Translating gives CASSLGAYEQYF. The V and J genes are TRBV7-8 and TRBJ2-7; D is unresolved. Germline CDR1 and CDR2: SGHVS and FQNEAQ. The CDR3 loop spans 12 amino acids. V shed 1 base and J shed 4 bases, with 5 bases lying between them.

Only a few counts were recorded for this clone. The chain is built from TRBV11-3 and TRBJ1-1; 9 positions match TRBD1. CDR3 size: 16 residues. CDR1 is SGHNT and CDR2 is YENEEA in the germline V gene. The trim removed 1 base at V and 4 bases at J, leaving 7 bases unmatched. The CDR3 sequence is CASSLAGQGRGTEAFF. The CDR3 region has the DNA TGTGCCAGCAGCTTAGCGGGACAGGGAAGAGGCACTGAAGCTTTCTTT.

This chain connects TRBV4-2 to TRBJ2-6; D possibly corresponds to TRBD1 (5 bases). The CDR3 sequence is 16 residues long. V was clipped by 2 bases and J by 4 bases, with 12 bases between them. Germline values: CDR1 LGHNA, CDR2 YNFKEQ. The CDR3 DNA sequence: TGTGCCAGCAGCCAACGCCAGGGTTCAGGGGCCAACGTCCTGACTTTC. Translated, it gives CASSQRQGSGANVLTF.

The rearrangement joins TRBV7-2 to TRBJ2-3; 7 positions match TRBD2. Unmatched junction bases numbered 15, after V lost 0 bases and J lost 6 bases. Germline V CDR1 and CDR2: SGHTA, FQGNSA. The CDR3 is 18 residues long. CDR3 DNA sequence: TGTGCCAGCAGCTTAGCACGGTCCAAGACTAGCTACCCGGATACGCAGTATTTT. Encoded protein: CASSLARSKTSYPDTQYF.

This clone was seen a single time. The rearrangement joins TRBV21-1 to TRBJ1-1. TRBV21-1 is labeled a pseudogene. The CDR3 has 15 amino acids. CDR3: CASSKAGRATGEAFF. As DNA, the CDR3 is TGTGCCAGCAGCAAAGCAGGACGGGCCACGGGAGAAGCTTTCTTT.

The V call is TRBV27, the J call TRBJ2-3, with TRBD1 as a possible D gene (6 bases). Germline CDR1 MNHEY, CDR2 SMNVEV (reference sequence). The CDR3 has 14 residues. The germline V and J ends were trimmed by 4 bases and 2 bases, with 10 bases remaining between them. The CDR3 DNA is TGTGCCAGCAGTTGGGGACAACTCACAGATACGCAGTATTTT. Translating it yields CASSWGQLTDTQYF.

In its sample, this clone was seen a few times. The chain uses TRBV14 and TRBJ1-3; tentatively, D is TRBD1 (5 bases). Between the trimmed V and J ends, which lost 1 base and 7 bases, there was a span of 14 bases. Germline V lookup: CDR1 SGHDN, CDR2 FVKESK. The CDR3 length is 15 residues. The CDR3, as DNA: TGTGCCAGCAGCCAAGGTCAGGGCACAAGTAACACCATATATTTT. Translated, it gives CASSQGQGTSNTIYF.

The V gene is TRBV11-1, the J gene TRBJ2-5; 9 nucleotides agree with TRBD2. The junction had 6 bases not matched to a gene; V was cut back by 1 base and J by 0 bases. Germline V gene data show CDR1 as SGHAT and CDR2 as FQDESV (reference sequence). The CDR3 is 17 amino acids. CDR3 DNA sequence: TGTGCCAGCAGCTTAGGGTCTAGCGGGGTGTACCAAGAGACCCAGTACTTC. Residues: CASSLGSSGVYQETQYF.

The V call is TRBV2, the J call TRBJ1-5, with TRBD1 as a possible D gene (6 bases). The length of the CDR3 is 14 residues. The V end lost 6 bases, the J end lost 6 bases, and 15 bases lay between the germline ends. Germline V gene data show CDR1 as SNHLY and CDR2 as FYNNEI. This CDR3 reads CASSRRGTSQPQHF. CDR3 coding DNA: TGTGCCAGCAGCAGGCGGGGGACAAGTCAGCCCCAGCATTTT.

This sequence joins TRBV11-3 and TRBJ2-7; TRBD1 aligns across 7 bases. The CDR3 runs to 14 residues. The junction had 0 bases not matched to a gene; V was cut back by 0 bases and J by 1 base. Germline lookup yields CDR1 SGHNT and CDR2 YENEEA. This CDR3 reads CASSLETGSYEQYF. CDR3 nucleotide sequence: TGTGCCAGCAGCTTAGAGACAGGGTCCTACGAGCAGTACTTC.

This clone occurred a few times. This chain's CDR3 is CASRDSLAKNIQYF. As DNA, the CDR3 is TGCGCCAGCAGAGACAGTCTAGCCAAAAACATTCAGTACTTC. V usage is TRBV5-1 and J usage is TRBJ2-4; a possible D gene is TRBD1 (5 bases). The V and J ends lost 5 bases and 0 bases respectively, with 9 bases between them. The CDR3 sequence is 14 residues long. In germline, CDR1 is SGHRS, CDR2 YFSETQ.

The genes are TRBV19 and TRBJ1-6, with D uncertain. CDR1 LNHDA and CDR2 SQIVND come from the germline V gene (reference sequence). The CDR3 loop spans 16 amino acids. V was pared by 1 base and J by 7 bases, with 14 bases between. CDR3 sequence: CASSIGFRQANSPLHF. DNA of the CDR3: TGTGCCAGTAGTATAGGTTTTCGGCAGGCCAATTCACCCCTCCACTTT.

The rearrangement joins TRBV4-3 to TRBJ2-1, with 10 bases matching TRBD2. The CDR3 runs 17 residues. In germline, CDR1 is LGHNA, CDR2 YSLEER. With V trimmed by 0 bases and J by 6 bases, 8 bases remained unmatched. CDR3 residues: CASSQDGSGGNRNEQFF. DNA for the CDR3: TGCGCCAGCAGCCAAGATGGTAGCGGGGGGAATCGCAATGAGCAGTTCTTC.

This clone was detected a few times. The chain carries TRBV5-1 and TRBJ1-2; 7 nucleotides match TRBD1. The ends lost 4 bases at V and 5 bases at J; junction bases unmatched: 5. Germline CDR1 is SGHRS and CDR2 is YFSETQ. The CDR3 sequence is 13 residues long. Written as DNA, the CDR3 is TGCGCCAGCAGCATGACAGGGACTTATGGCTACACCTTC. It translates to CASSMTGTYGYTF.

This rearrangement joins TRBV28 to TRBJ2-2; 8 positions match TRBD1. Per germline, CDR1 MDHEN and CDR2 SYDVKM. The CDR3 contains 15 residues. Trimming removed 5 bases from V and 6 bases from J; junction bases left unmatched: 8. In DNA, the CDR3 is TGTGCCAGCAGTCCAGGGGGCCAGCACCCCGGGGAGCTGTTTTTT. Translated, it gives CASSPGGQHPGELFF.

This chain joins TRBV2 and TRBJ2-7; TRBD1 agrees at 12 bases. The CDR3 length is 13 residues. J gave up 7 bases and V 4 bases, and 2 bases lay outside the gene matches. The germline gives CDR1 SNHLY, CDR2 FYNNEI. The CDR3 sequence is CASSGDRGREQYF. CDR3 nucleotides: TGTGCCAGCAGTGGGGACAGGGGGCGTGAGCAGTACTTC.

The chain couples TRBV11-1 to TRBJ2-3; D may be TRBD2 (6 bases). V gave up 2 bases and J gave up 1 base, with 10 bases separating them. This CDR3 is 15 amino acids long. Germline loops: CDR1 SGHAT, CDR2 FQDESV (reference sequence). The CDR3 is CASSLLPGGTDTQYF. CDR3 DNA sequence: TGTGCCAGCAGCTTATTGCCGGGGGGCACAGATACGCAGTATTTT.

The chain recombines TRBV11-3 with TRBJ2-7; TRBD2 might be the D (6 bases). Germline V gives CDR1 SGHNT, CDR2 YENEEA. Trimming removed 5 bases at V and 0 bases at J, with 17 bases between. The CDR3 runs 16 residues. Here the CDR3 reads CASSPLTSTVSYEQYF. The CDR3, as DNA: TGTGCCAGCAGCCCCCTCACTAGCACCGTCTCCTACGAGCAGTACTTC.

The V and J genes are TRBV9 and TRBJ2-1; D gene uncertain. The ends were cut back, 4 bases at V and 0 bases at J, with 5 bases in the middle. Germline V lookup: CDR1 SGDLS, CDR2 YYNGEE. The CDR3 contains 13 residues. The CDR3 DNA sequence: TGTGCCAGCAGCATCAGCTCCTACAATGAGCAGTTCTTC. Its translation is CASSISSYNEQFF.

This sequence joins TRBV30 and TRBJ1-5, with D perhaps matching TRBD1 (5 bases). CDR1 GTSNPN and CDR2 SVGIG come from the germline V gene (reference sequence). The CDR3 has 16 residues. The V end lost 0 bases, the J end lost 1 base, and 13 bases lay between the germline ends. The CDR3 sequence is CAWSVRGLGSNQPQHF. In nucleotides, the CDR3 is TGTGCCTGGAGTGTAAGGGGACTGGGGAGCAATCAGCCCCAGCATTTT.

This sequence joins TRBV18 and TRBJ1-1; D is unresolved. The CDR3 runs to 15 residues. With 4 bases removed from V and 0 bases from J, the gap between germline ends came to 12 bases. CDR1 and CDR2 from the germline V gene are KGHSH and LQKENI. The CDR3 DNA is TGTGCCAGCTCACGGATCGCGACTTTGAACACTGAAGCTTTCTTT. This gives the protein CASSRIATLNTEAFF.

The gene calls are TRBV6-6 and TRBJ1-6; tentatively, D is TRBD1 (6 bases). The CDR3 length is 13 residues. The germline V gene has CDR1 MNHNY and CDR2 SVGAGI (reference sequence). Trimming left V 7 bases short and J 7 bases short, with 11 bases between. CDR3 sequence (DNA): TGTGCCAGCAATGGACAGCCGAATTCACCCCTCCACTTT. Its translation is CASNGQPNSPLHF.

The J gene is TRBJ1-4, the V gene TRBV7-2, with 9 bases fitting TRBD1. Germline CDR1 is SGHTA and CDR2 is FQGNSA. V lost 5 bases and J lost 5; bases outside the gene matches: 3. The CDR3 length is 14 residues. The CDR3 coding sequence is TGTGCCAGCAGCCCCGGGACAGGGAATGAAAAACTGTTTTTT. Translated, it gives CASSPGTGNEKLFF.